The 16 T cell receptor beta chains below come from one sample, sequenced in a study of siplizumab effects on memory and regulatory T cells. Sequencing was performed with immunoSEQ multiplex PCR; in TCRdb, only in-frame clones are kept and a portion is missing. Here the sample spans approximately 100,000 clones, 90% to 95% being singletons. Sequencing was done on a sample of non-Treg CD4+ T cells sorted from blood. The origin of the receptors is a human donor in good health.

The V gene is TRBV15, the J gene TRBJ1-1; D gene unclear. The V gene's germline CDR1 is LNHNV and CDR2 YYDKDF (reference sequence). The CDR3 runs to 12 residues. With 10 bases removed from V and 0 bases from J, the gap between germline ends came to 9 bases. The CDR3 sequence: CAIGELNTEAFF. CDR3 coding DNA: TGTGCCATCGGGGAACTGAACACTGAAGCTTTCTTT.

J is TRBJ2-6 and V is TRBV30; D call uncertain. From germline, CDR1 is GTSNPN and CDR2 SVGIG (reference sequence). CDR3 length equals 17 residues. Trimming removed 0 bases at V and 0 bases at J, with 12 bases between. The CDR3: CAWSVVTKISGANVLTF. Here the CDR3 DNA reads TGTGCCTGGAGTGTAGTTACAAAGATCTCTGGGGCCAACGTCCTGACTTTC. Using reference TRBV30 and TRBJ2-6 for the parts outside the CDR3, the full variable domain is SQTIHQWPATLVQPVGSPLSLECTVEGTSNPNLYWYRQAAGRGLQLLFYSVGIGQISSEVPQNLSASRPQDRQFILSSKKLLLSDSGFYLCAWSVVTKISGANVLTFGAGSRLTVL.

The chain couples TRBV28 to TRBJ2-5, with D possibly being TRBD1 or TRBD2 (6 bases each). The CDR3 runs to 14 residues. The germline V gene has CDR1 MDHEN and CDR2 SYDVKM. Trimming stripped 3 bases from V and 5 bases from J, with 13 bases between. This CDR3 reads CASSFGGHRETQYF. CDR3 sequence (DNA): TGTGCCAGCAGTTTCGGGGGCCACCGGGAGACCCAGTACTTC.

The chain uses TRBV10-3 and TRBJ1-4; 10 bases match TRBD1. Germline CDR1 and CDR2: ENHRY and SYGVKD. CDR3 length equals 14 residues. V shed 2 bases, J shed 10 bases, and the junction held 4 bases outside the gene matches. The CDR3 loop reads CAISEGTGVGKLFF. CDR3 DNA sequence: TGTGCCATCAGTGAGGGGACAGGGGTAGGAAAACTGTTTTTT.

The chain recombines TRBV6-1 with TRBJ2-7, with 9 bases identical to TRBD1. The junction had 6 bases not matched to a gene; V was cut back by 1 base and J by 5 bases. This CDR3 is 15 amino acids long. From germline, CDR1 is MNHNS and CDR2 SASEGT. The CDR3 DNA follows: TGTGCCAGCAGTGAAGGGGGACAGGGTTCCGACGAGCAGTACTTC. As protein: CASSEGGQGSDEQYF.

A single count supports this clone. One junction end does not reproduce the germline sequence, and a read error may be involved. V is TRBV9 and J is TRBJ2-3, with 8 bases identical to TRBD2. CDR1 and CDR2 from the germline V gene are SGDLS and YYNGEE. The CDR3 totals 14 residues. The CDR3 region is CASSPRTSRDTQYF. The CDR3 nucleotides read TGTGCCAGCAGCCCCAGGACTAGCAGAGATACGCAGTATTTT.

The chain has TRBV5-1 and TRBJ2-2, with a tentative D call TRBD1 (6 bases). Germline lookup yields CDR1 SGHRS and CDR2 YFSETQ. Trimming removed 5 bases from V and 3 bases from J, with 11 bases in between. CDR3 length: 14 amino acids. DNA for the CDR3: TGCGCCAGCAGGTCAGGGGCCGACACCGGGGAGCTGTTTTTT. Translated: CASRSGADTGELFF.

The chain recombines TRBV2 with TRBJ2-7; tentatively, D is TRBD1 (6 bases). The length of the CDR3 is 13 residues. Trimming pared 5 bases from V and 2 bases from J, leaving 10 bases between. In germline, CDR1 is SNHLY, CDR2 FYNNEI. The CDR3 region is CASSSQGTYEQYF. CDR3 bases: TGTGCCAGCAGTTCACAGGGTACCTACGAGCAGTACTTC.

The J gene is TRBJ2-3, the V gene TRBV10-2; 9 bases match TRBD2. The J segment lost 7 bases and the V segment lost 6 bases, leaving 8 bases of the junction unmatched. The CDR3 is made up of 14 amino acids. CDR1 and CDR2 from the germline V gene are WSHSY and SAAADI. The CDR3 DNA reads as TGCGCCAGCAGGACTAGCGGAGAAACTAATACGCAGTATTTT. Amino acids: CASRTSGETNTQYF.

The V gene is TRBV2, the J gene TRBJ2-5; D is perhaps TRBD1 or TRBD2 (5 bases each). CDR3 length: 17 residues. From germline, CDR1 is SNHLY and CDR2 FYNNEI. V lost 1 base, J lost 4 bases, and 19 bases lay in between. CDR3 DNA sequence: TGTGCCAGCAGTGAAGGGTTCTGGGGGAAACGGGGAGAGACCCAGTACTTC. It codes for CASSEGFWGKRGETQYF.

The rearrangement links TRBV2 to TRBJ2-7; no clear D. The length of the CDR3 is 17 residues. Trimming cost V 2 bases and J 0 bases, with 17 bases left between them. CDR1 and CDR2 (germline): SNHLY, FYNNEI. The CDR3 DNA reads TGTGCCAGCAGTGAATATTCTACTTTCCCGAGCTCCTACGAGCAGTACTTC. It codes for CASSEYSTFPSSYEQYF.

The chain carries TRBV19 and TRBJ2-5, with D possibly being TRBD2 (6 bases). The CDR3 runs to 14 residues. V shed 1 base and J shed 2 bases, with 8 bases lying between them. Germline values: CDR1 LNHDA, CDR2 SQIVND (reference sequence). The CDR3 spells CASSIGGVQETQYF. Written as DNA, the CDR3 is TGTGCCAGTAGTATAGGGGGGGTACAAGAGACCCAGTACTTC.

The J gene is TRBJ2-7, the V gene TRBV12-2; TRBD2 is the table's D call, not checked against the DNA. TRBV12-2 is a known pseudogene. The CDR3 consists of 16 residues. This CDR3 is CASRLDPASGPNEQYF. The CDR3 coding sequence is TGTGCAAGTCGCTTAGATCCGGCTAGCGGACCCAATGAGCAGTACTTC.

The chain has TRBV5-1 and TRBJ2-4; no clear D. V was cut by 0 bases and J by 15 bases, with 10 bases left in between. CDR3 length: 11 residues. Germline V CDR1 and CDR2: SGHRS, YFSETQ. The CDR3 DNA reads as TGCGCCAGCAGCTTGGACGCCTGGCGGTACTTC. Translated, it gives CASSLDAWRYF. Drawing the rest from reference TRBV5-1 and TRBJ2-4, the complete variable domain is KAGVTQTPRYLIKTRGQQVTLSCSPISGHRSVSWYQQTPGQGLQFLFEYFSETQRNKGNFPGRFSGRQFSNSRSEMNVSTLELGDSALYLCASSLDAWRYFGAGTRLSVL.

V usage is TRBV19 and J usage is TRBJ2-7; TRBD2 is a possible D gene (5 bases). This CDR3 spans 13 amino acids. V dropped 4 bases and J dropped 4 bases, with 11 bases sitting between them. Germline V lookup: CDR1 LNHDA, CDR2 SQIVND (reference sequence). The DNA for the CDR3 is TGTGCCAGTAGTAGAGGGTTTGCGTACGAGCAGTACTTC. It translates to CASSRGFAYEQYF.

The gene calls are TRBV19 and TRBJ2-7, with 10 nucleotides matching TRBD2. The CDR3 consists of 16 residues. Germline-derived CDR1 and CDR2 are LNHDA and SQIVND (reference sequence). Unmatched junction bases numbered 16, after V lost 8 bases and J lost 6 bases. CDR3 nucleotide sequence: TGTGCCAGTCGTGACCTCTCCCTAGCGGGAGTCGGCGAGCAGTACTTC. Translation gives CASRDLSLAGVGEQYF. Filled out from reference TRBV19 and TRBJ2-7, the complete variable domain reads DGGITQSPKYLFRKEGQNVTLSCEQNLNHDAMYWYRQDPGQGLRLIYYSQIVNDFQKGDIAEGYSVSREKKESFPLTVTSAQKNPTAFYLCASRDLSLAGVGEQYFGPGTRLTVT.